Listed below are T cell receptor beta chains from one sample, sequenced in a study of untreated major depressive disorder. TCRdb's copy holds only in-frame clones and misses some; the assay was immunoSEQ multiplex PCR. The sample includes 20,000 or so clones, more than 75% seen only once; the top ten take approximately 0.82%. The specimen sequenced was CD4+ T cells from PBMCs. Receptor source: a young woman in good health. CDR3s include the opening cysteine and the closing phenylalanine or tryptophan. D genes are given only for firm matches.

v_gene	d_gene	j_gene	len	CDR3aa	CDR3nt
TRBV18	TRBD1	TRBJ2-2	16	CASSPYGDRAPGELFF	TGTGCCAGCTCACCATATGGGGACAGGGCACCCGGGGAGCTGTTTTTT
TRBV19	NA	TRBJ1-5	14	CASNQGPGGQPQHF	TGTGCCAGTAATCAGGGGCCTGGCGGTCAGCCCCAGCATTTT
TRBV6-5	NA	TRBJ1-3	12	CASSTPGNTIYF	TGTGCCAGCTCGACGCCGGGAAACACCATATATTTT
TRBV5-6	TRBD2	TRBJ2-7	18	CASSLDPSSGGLSYEQYF	TGTGCCAGCAGCTTGGACCCATCTAGCGGGGGACTCTCCTACGAGCAGTACTTC
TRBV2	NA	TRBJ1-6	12	CASGRGDSPLHF	TGTGCCAGCGGGAGGGGGGATTCACCCCTCCACTTT
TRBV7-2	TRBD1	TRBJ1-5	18	CASSRGVDATGTNQPQHF	TGTGCCAGCAGCCGGGGGGTGGACGCGACAGGGACGAATCAGCCCCAGCATTTT
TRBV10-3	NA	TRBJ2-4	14	CAISALGDPNIQYF	TGTGCCATCAGCGCCCTAGGGGATCCAAACATTCAGTACTTC
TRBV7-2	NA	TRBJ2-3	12	CASTLSGDTQYF	TGTGCCAGCACGCTCTCGGGAGATACGCAGTATTTT
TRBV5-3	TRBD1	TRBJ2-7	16	CARSLSGGQALYEQYF	TGTGCCAGAAGCTTGAGTGGGGGACAGGCCCTCTACGAGCAGTACTTC
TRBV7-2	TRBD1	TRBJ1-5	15	CASSSTGGSGQPQHF	TGTGCCAGCAGCTCCACAGGGGGCTCGGGTCAGCCCCAGCATTTT